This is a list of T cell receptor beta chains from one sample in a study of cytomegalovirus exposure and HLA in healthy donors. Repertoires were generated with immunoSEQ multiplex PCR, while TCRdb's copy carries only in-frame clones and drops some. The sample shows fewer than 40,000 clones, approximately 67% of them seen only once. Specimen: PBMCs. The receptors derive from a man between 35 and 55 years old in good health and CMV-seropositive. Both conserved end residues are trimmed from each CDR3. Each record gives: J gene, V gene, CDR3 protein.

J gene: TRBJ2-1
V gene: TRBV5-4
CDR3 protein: ASSLVRQINEQF

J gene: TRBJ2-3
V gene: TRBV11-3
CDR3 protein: ASSPRQGTDTQY

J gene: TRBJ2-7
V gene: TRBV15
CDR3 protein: ATSNPRTGWKQY

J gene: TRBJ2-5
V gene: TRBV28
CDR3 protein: ASSLEGRGGETQY

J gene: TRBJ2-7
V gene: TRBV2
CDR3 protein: ASGPGTTSREQY

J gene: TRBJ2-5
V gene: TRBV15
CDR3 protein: ATSRGQKETQY

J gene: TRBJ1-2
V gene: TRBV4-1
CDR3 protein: ASSQGTRATREQNYGYT

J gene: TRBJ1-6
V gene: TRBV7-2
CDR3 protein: ASSLEGGESPLH

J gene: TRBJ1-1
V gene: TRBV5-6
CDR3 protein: ASSLFGRGTEAF

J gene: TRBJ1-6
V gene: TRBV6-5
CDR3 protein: ASTLDYLNSPLH

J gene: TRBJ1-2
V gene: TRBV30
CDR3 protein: AWSVRSRSWDGYT

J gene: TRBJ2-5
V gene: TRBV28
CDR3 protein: ASSPTLAGGYEAQY

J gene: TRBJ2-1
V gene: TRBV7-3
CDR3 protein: ASSLASGGAGGNEQF

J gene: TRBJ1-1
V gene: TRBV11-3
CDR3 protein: ASSWGPGGNTEAF

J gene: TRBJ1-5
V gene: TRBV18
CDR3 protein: ASSPQQGAQGNQPQH

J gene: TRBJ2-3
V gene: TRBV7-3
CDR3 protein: ASSWTGSTDTQY

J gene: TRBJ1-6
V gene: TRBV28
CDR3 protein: ASSSRTSVSSYNSPLH

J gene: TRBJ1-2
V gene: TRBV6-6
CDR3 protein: ASSYSNPQDGYT

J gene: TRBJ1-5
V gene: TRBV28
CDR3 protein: ASSFKGQGLRNQPQH

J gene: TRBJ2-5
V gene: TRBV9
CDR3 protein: ASSVEGLATTFQETQY

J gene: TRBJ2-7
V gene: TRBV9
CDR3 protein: ASSVGGLADSYEQY

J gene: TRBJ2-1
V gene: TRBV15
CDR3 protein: ATSRDRQRASAYNEQF

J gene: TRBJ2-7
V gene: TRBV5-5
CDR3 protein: ASSQSPGQQLPVAEQY

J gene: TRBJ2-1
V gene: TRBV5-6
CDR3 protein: ASSLARGYNEQF

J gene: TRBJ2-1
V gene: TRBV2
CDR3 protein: ASGSRSSYNEQF

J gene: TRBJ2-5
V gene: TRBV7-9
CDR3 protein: ASSTIAGALETQY

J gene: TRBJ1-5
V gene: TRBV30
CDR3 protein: AWSAPSRYRERGGNQPQH

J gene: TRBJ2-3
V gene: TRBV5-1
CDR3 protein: ASSPARGSTDTQY

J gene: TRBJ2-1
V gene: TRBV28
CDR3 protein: ASRERGGPNEQF